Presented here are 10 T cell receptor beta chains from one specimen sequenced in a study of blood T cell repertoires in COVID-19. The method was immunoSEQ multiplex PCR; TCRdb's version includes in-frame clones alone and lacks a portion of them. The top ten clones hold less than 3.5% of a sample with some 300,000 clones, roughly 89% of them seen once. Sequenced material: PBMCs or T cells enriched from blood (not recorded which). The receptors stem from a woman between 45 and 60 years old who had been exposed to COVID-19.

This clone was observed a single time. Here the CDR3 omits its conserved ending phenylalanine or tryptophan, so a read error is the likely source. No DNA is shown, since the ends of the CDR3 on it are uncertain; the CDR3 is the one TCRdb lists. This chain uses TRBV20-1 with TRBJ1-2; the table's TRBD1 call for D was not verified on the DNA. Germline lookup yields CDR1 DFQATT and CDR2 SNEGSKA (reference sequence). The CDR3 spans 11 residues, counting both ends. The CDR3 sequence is CSVRGTGTSLL.

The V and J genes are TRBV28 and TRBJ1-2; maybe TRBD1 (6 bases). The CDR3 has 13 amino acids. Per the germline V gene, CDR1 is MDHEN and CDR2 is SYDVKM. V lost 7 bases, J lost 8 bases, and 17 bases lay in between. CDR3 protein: CASMVPGTTGYTF. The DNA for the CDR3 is TGTGCCAGCATGGTACCCGGGACAACCGGCTACACCTTC.

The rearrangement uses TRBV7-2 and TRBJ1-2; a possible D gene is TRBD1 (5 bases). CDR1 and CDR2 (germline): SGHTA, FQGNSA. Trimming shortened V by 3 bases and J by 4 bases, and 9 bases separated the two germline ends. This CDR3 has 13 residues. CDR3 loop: CASSLETGYGYTF. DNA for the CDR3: TGTGCCAGCAGCTTGGAAACAGGCTATGGCTACACCTTC.

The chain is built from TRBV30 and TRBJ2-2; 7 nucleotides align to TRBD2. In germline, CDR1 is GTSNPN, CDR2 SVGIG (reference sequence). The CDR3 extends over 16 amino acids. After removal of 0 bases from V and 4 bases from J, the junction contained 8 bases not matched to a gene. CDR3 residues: CAWSVRGGGGTGELFF. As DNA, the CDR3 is TGTGCCTGGAGTGTGAGAGGTGGCGGGGGCACCGGGGAGCTGTTTTTT.

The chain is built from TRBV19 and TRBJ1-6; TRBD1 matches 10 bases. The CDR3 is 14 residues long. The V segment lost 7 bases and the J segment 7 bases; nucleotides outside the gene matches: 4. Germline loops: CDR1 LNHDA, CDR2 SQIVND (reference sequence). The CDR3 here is CASTPTGGNSPLHF. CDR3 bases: TGTGCCAGTACCCCGACAGGGGGCAATTCACCCCTCCACTTT.

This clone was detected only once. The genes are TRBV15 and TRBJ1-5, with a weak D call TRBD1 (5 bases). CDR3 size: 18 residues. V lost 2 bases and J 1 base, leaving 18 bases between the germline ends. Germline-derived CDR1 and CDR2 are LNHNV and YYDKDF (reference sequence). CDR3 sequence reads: CATSRFPDTGLSNQPQHF. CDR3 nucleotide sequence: TGTGCCACCAGCAGATTCCCCGACACGGGACTGAGCAATCAGCCCCAGCATTTT.

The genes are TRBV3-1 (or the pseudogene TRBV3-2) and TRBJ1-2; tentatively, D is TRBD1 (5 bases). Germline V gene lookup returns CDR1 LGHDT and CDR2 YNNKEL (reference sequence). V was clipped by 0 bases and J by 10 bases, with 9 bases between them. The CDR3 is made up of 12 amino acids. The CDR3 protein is CASSQEWGPYTF. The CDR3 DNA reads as TGTGCCAGCAGCCAAGAATGGGGCCCCTACACCTTC.

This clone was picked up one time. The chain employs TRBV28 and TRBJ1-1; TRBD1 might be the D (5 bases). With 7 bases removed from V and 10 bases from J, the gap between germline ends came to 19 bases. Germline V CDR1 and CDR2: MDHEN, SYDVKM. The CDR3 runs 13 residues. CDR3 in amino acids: CASTLQGLTGAFF. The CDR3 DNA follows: TGTGCCAGCACCCTTCAGGGACTAACAGGAGCTTTCTTT. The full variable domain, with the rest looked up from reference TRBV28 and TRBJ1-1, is DVKVTQSSRYLVKRTGEKVFLECVQDMDHENMFWYRQDPGLGLRLIYFSYDVKMKEKGDIPEGYSVSREKKERFSLILESASTNQTSMYLCASTLQGLTGAFFGQGTRLTVV.

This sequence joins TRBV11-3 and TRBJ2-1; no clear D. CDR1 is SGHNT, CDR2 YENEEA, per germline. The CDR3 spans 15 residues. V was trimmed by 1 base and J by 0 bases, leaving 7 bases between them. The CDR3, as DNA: TGTGCCAGCAGCTTAGCTATGAGCTCCTACAATGAGCAGTTCTTC. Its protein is CASSLAMSSYNEQFF.

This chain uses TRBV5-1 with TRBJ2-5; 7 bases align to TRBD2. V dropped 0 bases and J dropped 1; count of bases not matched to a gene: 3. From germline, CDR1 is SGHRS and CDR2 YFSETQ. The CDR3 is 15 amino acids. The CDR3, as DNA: TGCGCCAGCAGCTTGGGAAGCGGGGTCCAAGAGACCCAGTACTTC. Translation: CASSLGSGVQETQYF.